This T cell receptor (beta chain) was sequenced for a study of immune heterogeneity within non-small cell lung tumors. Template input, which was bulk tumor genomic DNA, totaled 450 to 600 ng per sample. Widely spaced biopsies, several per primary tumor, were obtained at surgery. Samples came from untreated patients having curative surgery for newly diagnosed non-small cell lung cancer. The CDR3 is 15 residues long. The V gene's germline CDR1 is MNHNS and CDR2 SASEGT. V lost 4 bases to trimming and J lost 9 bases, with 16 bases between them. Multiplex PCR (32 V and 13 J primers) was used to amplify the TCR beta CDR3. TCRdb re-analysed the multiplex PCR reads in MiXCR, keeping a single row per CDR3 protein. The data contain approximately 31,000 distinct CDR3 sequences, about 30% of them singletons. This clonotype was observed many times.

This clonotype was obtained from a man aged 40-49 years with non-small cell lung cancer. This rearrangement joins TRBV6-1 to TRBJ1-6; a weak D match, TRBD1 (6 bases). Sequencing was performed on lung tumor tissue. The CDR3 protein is CASSGGDTGSSPLHF. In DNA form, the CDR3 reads TGTGCCAGCAGTGGCGGGGACACGGGTAGTTCACCCCTCCACTTT.